The TCR beta chain described here comes from a study of graft-versus-host responses after intestinal transplantation. Study-wide points: Analysis identified GvH clones in recipient marrow, with some appearing first in ileum or blood.

Sequencing was performed with immunoSEQ multiplex PCR; in TCRdb, only in-frame clones are kept and a portion is missing. The sample records about 16,000 clones, about 90% being singletons. CDR1 is LNHDA, CDR2 SQIVND, per germline (reference sequence). This CDR3 comprises 15 residues. V lost 5 bases and J 2 bases, leaving 13 bases between the germline ends. As to this clone: As yet, its antigen is unknown.

Sequences were derived from PBMCs, sampled approximately 110 days after intestinal transplant. The chain joins TRBV19 to TRBJ2-1; a weak D match, TRBD2 (6 bases). The receptor comes from a human patient who received an intestinal transplant, so some T cells may come from the graft donor. The CDR3 DNA reads as TGTGCCAGTAGTCCCCTTAGCGGTACCTACAATGAGCAGTTCTTC. It yields the protein CASSPLSGTYNEQFF.